The 20 T cell receptor beta chains below all came from one sample that was sequenced in a study of regulatory T cells in long-lasting Graves disease. To make TCR beta libraries, researchers used iRepertoire HTBI primers and Arm-PCR of CDR3 regions. One entry per CDR3 protein results from TCRdb running MiXCR on the multiplex PCR reads. The table includes 390,000 or so distinct CDR3 sequences, 12% detected once. Time point denoted: newly diagnosed GD, antithyroid drugs for less than 3 months. PBMCs provided the RNA from which the TCR library was made. This same sample was also taken into another study, of T cells in Graves' hyperthyroidism and ophthalmopathy.

Sequenced material: peripheral blood mononuclear cells (PBMCs), taken at new diagnosis, from a patient treated with antithyroid drugs. The receptors stem from a woman aged 18-29 years with Graves disease.

About this clonotype itself: Being one base from a much bigger clone, this may be a read error. The J gene is TRBJ2-3, the V gene TRBV5-1; 7 bases fit TRBD2. Germline V gives CDR1 SGHRS, CDR2 YFSETQ. J lost 8 bases, V lost 4 bases, and 13 bases had no gene match. There are 15 residues in the CDR3. CDR3 DNA sequence: TGCGCCAGCAGCGAAGGGACTACTCGCCAGAGTACGCAGTATTTT. Translated, it gives CASSEGTTRQSTQYF.

This chain links TRBV4-3 with TRBJ2-3, with a weak D call TRBD2 (6 bases). The germline CDR1 and CDR2 sequences are LGHNA and YSLEER. Trimming stripped 2 bases from V and 4 bases from J, with 22 bases between. The CDR3 totals 18 residues. CDR3 coding DNA: TGCGCCAGCAGCCAAAGACTAGAATCTCGCGTCGATGCAGATACGCAGTATTTT. Translating it yields CASSQRLESRVDADTQYF.

The rearrangement links TRBV6-5 to TRBJ2-1; 12 nucleotides align to TRBD2. V was clipped by 2 bases and J by 4 bases; unmatched bases: 3. The CDR3 contains 16 residues. Germline-derived CDR1 and CDR2 are MNHEY and SVGAGI. The CDR3 protein is CASSYRLAGAYNEQFF. CDR3 bases: TGTGCCAGCAGTTACCGACTAGCGGGAGCTTACAATGAGCAGTTCTTC.

This clonotype came up many times. The chain couples TRBV12-3 or TRBV12-4 to TRBJ2-1, with TRBD2 matching 11 bases. The trim removed 3 bases at V and 13 bases at J, leaving 14 bases unmatched. The CDR3 runs 16 residues. As DNA, the CDR3 is TGTGCCAGCAGTTTCGCCCTAGCGGGGGGCCATACCAGTCAGTTCTTC. Encoded protein: CASSFALAGGHTSQFF.

This clonotype appeared many times. The chain is built from TRBV6-1 and TRBJ2-3; D is possibly TRBD2 (5 bases). The ends were cut back, 8 bases at V and 1 base at J, with 19 bases in the middle. The germline CDR1 and CDR2 sequences are MNHNS and SASEGT. This CDR3 contains 16 residues. The CDR3 spells CASGLSEARRTDTQYF. The DNA for the CDR3 is TGTGCCAGCGGACTTTCTGAGGCGAGGCGCACAGATACGCAGTATTTT.

In its sample, this clonotype was seen a few times. Since a much larger clone is just one base distant, this may be a read error. The J gene is TRBJ2-5, the V gene TRBV6-2 or TRBV6-3, with TRBD1 as a possible D gene (6 bases). Germline assignment: CDR1 MNHEY and CDR2 SVGEGT. V lost 5 bases and J 7 bases, leaving 11 bases between the germline ends. The CDR3 consists of 12 residues. CDR3 in amino acids: CASSRQDGTQYF. The DNA for the CDR3 is TGTGCCAGCAGTCGACAGGACGGGACCCAGTACTTC.

The chain carries TRBV18 and TRBJ2-7; unclear D gene. The CDR3 covers 16 residues. Deletions cut 1 base from V and 1 base from J, with 14 bases between. Looked up from germline, CDR1 is KGHSH and CDR2 is LQKENI. The CDR3 spells CASSPLPGFASYEQYF. CDR3 DNA: TGTGCCAGCTCACCACTACCCGGGTTTGCATCCTACGAGCAGTACTTC.

This clonotype was counted at least ten times. The chain uses TRBV7-9 and TRBJ1-4; D unresolved. The V end was cut by 1 base, the J end by 4 bases, with 16 bases between. The CDR3 has 17 residues. Germline V gives CDR1 SEHNR, CDR2 FQNEAQ (reference sequence). The CDR3 DNA sequence: TGTGCCAGCAGCTTAGTTTTTTTACGGATGCTTAATGAAAAACTGTTTTTT. This codes for CASSLVFLRMLNEKLFF.

This clonotype was recorded many times. This chain uses TRBV18 with TRBJ2-1, with TRBD2 matching over 7 bases. The length of the CDR3 is 13 residues. J lost 5 bases, V lost 5 bases, and 3 bases had no gene match. Germline assignment: CDR1 KGHSH and CDR2 LQKENI. CDR3 DNA: TGTGCCAGCTCAACCGGGACTAACAATGAGCAGTTCTTC. Amino acids: CASSTGTNNEQFF.

This clonotype was counted only a few times. This rearrangement joins TRBV7-6 to TRBJ2-7, with D perhaps matching TRBD1 (5 bases). Trimming left V 1 base short and J 3 bases short, with 16 bases between. The CDR3 is 16 amino acids. Germline values: CDR1 SGHVS, CDR2 FNYEAQ. The DNA of the CDR3 is TGTGCCAGCAGCTTAGAATCGGGCCAGGGATACTACGAGCAGTACTTC. It encodes CASSLESGQGYYEQYF. Full variable domain (remainder filled in from reference TRBV7-6 and TRBJ2-7): GAGVSQSPRYKVTKRGQDVALRCDPISGHVSLYWYRQALGQGPEFLTYFNYEAQQDKSGLPNDRFSAERPEGSISTLTIQRTEQRDSAMYRCASSLESGQGYYEQYFGPGTRLTVT.

This clonotype has at least ten counts. The chain joins TRBV7-6 to TRBJ2-3; D gene ambiguous. The CDR3 runs to 16 residues. Germline V CDR1 and CDR2: SGHVS, FNYEAQ. Trimming removed 5 bases from V and 2 bases from J, with 17 bases in between. CDR3 amino acids: CASSQNSMTNTDTQYF. In nucleotides, the CDR3 is TGTGCCAGCAGCCAGAACAGCATGACGAACACAGATACGCAGTATTTT.

As concerns this clonotype: This may be a read error: a much more frequent sequence differs by one nucleotide. This rearrangement joins TRBV18 to TRBJ1-2; D is unresolved. V gave up 1 base and J gave up 5 bases, with 11 bases separating them. The CDR3 loop spans 14 amino acids. Germline V gives CDR1 KGHSH, CDR2 LQKENI. In DNA, the CDR3 is TGTGCCAGCTCACCACAGGCAGACGAATATGGCTACACCTTC. This sequence encodes CASSPQADEYGYTF.

Remarks on this clonotype: This CDR3 is missing its conserved last phenylalanine or tryptophan, likely due to a read error. The chain recombines TRBV5-6 with TRBJ2-5; no reliable D call. The germline CDR1 and CDR2 sequences are SGHDT and YYEEEE. V was pared by 2 bases and J by 4 bases, with 3 bases between. The CDR3 consists of 11 residues. Here the CDR3 reads CASSFRETQYL. For the CDR3, the DNA is TGTGCCAGCAGCTTTAGAGAGACCCAGTACCTC.

This clonotype was counted between two and nine times. The V call is TRBV7-9, the J call TRBJ2-2; D uncertain. Between the trimmed V and J ends, which lost 3 bases and 6 bases, there was a span of 26 bases. This CDR3 comprises 19 residues. Germline lookup yields CDR1 SEHNR and CDR2 FQNEAQ (reference sequence). The chain's CDR3 is CASSFKLGLSVSPPGELFF. Written as DNA, the CDR3 is TGTGCCAGCAGCTTCAAGTTGGGGTTGTCAGTAAGTCCCCCCGGGGAGCTGTTTTTT.

This clonotype was found many times. The J gene is TRBJ1-5, the V gene TRBV20-1; TRBD1 matches at 8 bases. The CDR3 runs 15 residues. From germline, CDR1 is DFQATT and CDR2 SNEGSKA (reference sequence). The junction had 4 bases not matched to a gene; V was cut back by 3 bases and J by 0 bases. The CDR3 DNA follows: TGCAGTGCTAGCCAGGGGGCAATTAGCAATCAGCCCCAGCATTTT. Translating it yields CSASQGAISNQPQHF.

Notes on this clonotype: Sequence at one end of the junction differs from germline and may be a read error. The chain combines TRBV6-5 with TRBJ2-1; no clear D gene. The CDR3 spans 15 residues. The germline V gene encodes CDR1 MNHEY and CDR2 SVGAGI. Written as DNA, the CDR3 is TGTGCCAGCAGTTACTCGCCGGTCTCCTACAATGAGCAGCTCTTC. Protein: CASSYSPVSYNEQLF.

This clonotype occurred many times. V is TRBV12-3 or TRBV12-4 and J is TRBJ2-5; the match to TRBD2 covers 8 bases. The CDR3 spans 17 residues. The J segment lost 2 bases and the V segment lost 2 bases, leaving 10 bases of the junction unmatched. The CDR3 region is CASSLQRGFAHQETQYF. The DNA for the CDR3 is TGTGCCAGCAGTTTACAGCGGGGGTTCGCCCATCAAGAGACCCAGTACTTC.

Regarding this clonotype: This could be a read error, since a much larger clone is one nucleotide away. In this CDR3 the conserved last residue, phenylalanine or tryptophan, is missing, so a read error is likely. The chain links TRBV7-9 to TRBJ2-5, with 9 bases lining up with TRBD2. The CDR3 has 14 residues. Germline CDR1 is SEHNR and CDR2 is FQNEAQ (reference sequence). With 4 bases clipped from V and 5 bases from J, the junction kept 5 bases outside the gene matches. The CDR3 DNA is TGTGCCAGCAGCTCGACTAGCGGTGTTGAGACCCAGTACTCC. Translation: CASSSTSGVETQYS.

This clonotype has a count of ten or more. The chain uses TRBV20-1 and TRBJ2-7, with D perhaps given as TRBD1 or TRBD2 (5 bases each). Germline CDR1 and CDR2: DFQATT and SNEGSKA (reference sequence). Between the trimmed V and J ends, which lost 3 bases and 0 bases, there was a span of 9 bases. The CDR3 totals 13 residues. The CDR3 loop is CSARKGSSYEQYF. CDR3 in DNA: TGCAGTGCTAGGAAGGGGAGCTCCTACGAGCAGTACTTC.

This clonotype came up many times. This chain joins TRBV12-5 and TRBJ1-1, with a tentative D call TRBD1 (6 bases). The CDR3 length is 18 residues. V lost 7 bases to trimming and J lost 0 bases, with 24 bases between them. In germline, CDR1 is LGHNT, CDR2 FRNRAP. The CDR3 DNA sequence: TGTGCTAGTGCCTCTGCGAGGGGCGGGGGCGGCATGAACACTGAAGCTTTCTTT. It specifies CASASARGGGGMNTEAFF. The variable domain in full, completed from reference TRBV12-5 and TRBJ1-1, reads DARVTQTPRHKVTEMGQEVTMRCQPILGHNTVFWYRQTMMQGLELLAYFRNRAPLDDSGMPKDRFSAEMPDATLATLKIQPSEPRDSAVYFCASASARGGGGMNTEAFFGQGTRLTVV.